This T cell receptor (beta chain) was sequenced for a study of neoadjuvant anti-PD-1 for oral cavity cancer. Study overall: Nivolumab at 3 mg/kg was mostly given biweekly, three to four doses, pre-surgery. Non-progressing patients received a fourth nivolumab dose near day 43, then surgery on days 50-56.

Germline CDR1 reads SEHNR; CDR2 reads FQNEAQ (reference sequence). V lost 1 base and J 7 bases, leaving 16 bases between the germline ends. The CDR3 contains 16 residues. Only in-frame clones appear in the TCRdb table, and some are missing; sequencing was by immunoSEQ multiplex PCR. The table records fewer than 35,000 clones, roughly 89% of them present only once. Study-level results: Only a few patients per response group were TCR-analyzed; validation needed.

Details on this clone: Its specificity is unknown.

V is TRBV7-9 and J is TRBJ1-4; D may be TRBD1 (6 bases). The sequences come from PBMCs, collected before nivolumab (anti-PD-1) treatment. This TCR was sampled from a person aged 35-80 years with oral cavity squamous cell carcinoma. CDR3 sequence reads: CASSLVSGTPGEKLFF. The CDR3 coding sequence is TGTGCCAGCAGCTTAGTATCCGGGACACCGGGTGAAAAACTGTTTTTT.